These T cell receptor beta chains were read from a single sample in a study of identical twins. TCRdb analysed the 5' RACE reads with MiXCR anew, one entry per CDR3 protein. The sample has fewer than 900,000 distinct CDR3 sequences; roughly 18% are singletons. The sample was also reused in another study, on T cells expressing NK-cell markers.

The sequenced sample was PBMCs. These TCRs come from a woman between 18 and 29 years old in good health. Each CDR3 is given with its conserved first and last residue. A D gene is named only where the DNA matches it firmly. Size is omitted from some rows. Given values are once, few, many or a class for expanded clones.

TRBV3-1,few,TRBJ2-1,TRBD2,CASSQELMTSENEQFF,TGTGCCAGCAGCCAAGAATTAATGACTAGCGAAAATGAGCAGTTCTTC
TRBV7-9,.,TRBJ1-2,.,CASSLGFGMKSNYGYTF,TGTGCCAGCAGCTTAGGTTTCGGGATGAAATCTAACTATGGCTACACCTTC
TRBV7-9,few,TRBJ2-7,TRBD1,CASSATGTGAYEQYF,TGTGCCAGCAGCGCCACCGGGACAGGGGCCTACGAGCAGTACTTC
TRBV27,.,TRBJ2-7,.,CASSPSRGDSSYEQYF,TGTGCCAGCAGCCCATCACGGGGGGACAGCTCCTACGAGCAGTACTTC
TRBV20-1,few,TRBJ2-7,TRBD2,CSARTFSSGNLGEQYF,TGCAGTGCTAGAACCTTCTCTAGCGGGAATCTGGGGGAGCAGTACTTC
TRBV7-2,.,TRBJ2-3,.,CASSLVVMDTQYF,TGTGCCAGCAGCTTAGTGGTGATGGATACGCAGTATTTT
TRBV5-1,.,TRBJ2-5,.,CASCTGGRETQYF,TGCGCCAGCTGTACGGGGGGCAGGGAGACCCAGTACTTC
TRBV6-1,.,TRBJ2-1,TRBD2,CASSLRLAGGKHEQFF,TGTGCCAGCAGTCTCCGACTAGCGGGGGGAAAACATGAGCAGTTCTTC
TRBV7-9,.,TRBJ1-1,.,CASSPRDTTEAFF,TGTGCCAGCAGCCCCAGGGACACCACTGAAGCTTTCTTT
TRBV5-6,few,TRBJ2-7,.,CASSLFETGRVGEQYF,TGTGCCAGCAGCTTGTTTGAGACAGGAAGAGTCGGCGAGCAGTACTTC
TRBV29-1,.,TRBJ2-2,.,CSAVLGSTNTGELFF,TGCAGCGCTGTTCTGGGCAGTACGAACACCGGGGAGCTGTTTTTT
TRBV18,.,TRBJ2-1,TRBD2,CASSTSGTSYNEQFF,TGTGCCAGCTCAACCAGCGGGACCTCCTACAATGAGCAGTTCTTC
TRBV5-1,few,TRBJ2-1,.,CASSLGRGASINEQFF,TGCGCCAGCAGCTTGGGCCGGGGCGCAAGTATCAATGAGCAGTTCTTC
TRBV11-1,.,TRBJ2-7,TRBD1,CASSQWDRSSYEQYF,TGTGCCAGCAGCCAGTGGGACAGGAGCTCCTACGAGCAGTACTTC
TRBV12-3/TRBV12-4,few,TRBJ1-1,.,CASRPGTNEAFF,TGTGCCAGCAGACCGGGGACAAATGAAGCTTTCTTT
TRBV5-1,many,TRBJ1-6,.,CASSLEGLNNSPLHF,TGCGCCAGCAGCTTGGAAGGACTCAATAATTCACCCCTCCACTTT
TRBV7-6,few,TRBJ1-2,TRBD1,CASSSSTGHYGYTF,TGTGCCAGCAGCTCGTCGACAGGGCACTATGGCTACACCTTC
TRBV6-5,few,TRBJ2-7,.,CASSYSPQDYEQYF,TGTGCCAGCAGTTACTCACCGCAAGACTACGAGCAGTACTTC
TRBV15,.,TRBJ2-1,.,CATSALGNGEQFF,TGTGCCACCAGCGCACTTGGGAACGGTGAGCAGTTCTTC
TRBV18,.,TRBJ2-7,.,CASSPSGNTYYEQYF,TGTGCCAGCTCACCGTCGGGAAACACTTACTACGAGCAGTACTTC
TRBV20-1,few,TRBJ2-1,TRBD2,CSARSIAGADEQFF,TGCAGTGCTAGATCTATAGCGGGAGCCGATGAGCAGTTCTTC
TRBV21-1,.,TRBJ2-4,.,CASRDGDRALEVDIQYF,TGTGCCAGCCGGGATGGGGACAGGGCCCTCGAGGTTGACATTCAGTACTTC
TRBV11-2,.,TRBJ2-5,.,CASSLGPAQYF,TGTGCCAGCAGCTTAGGGCCGGCCCAGTACTTC
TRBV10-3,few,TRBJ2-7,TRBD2,CAIREGLAGGSSYEQYF,TGTGCCATCAGGGAGGGACTAGCGGGAGGCTCTTCCTACGAGCAGTACTTC
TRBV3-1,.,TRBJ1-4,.,CASSQLEKLFF,TGTGCCAGCAGCCAACTGGAAAAACTGTTTTTT
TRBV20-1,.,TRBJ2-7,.,CSARTPFTGYEQYF,TGCAGTGCTCGGACACCGTTTACAGGGTACGAGCAGTACTTC
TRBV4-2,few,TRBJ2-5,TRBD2,CASSQDGPGTNQGETQYF,TGTGCCAGCAGCCAAGATGGGCCCGGGACTAACCAGGGAGAGACCCAGTACTTC
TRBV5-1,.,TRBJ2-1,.,CASRVDGNLHNEQFF,TGCGCCAGCAGGGTAGACGGAAACCTACACAATGAGCAGTTCTTC
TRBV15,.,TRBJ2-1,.,CATSGGGREQFF,TGTGCCACCAGCGGGGGGGGGCGTGAGCAGTTCTTC
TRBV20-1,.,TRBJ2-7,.,CSAGGTYTYEQYF,TGCAGTGCTGGAGGGACTTACACTTACGAGCAGTACTTC
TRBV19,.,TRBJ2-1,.,CASSIVLAANEQFF,TGTGCCAGTAGTATAGTTTTGGCCGCTAATGAGCAGTTCTTC
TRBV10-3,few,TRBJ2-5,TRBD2,CAISSSGTSGKKTQYF,TGTGCCATCAGTTCCTCCGGGACTAGCGGGAAAAAGACCCAGTACTTC
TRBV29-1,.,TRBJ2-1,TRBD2,CSVELAEAYNEQFF,TGCAGCGTTGAACTAGCGGAGGCCTACAATGAGCAGTTCTTC
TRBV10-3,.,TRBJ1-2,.,CATTGQPTNYGYTF,TGTGCCACCACAGGACAGCCAACCAACTATGGCTACACCTTC
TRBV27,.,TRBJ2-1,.,CASRPGGSSYNEQFF,TGTGCCAGCAGGCCAGGGGGGAGCTCCTACAATGAGCAGTTCTTC
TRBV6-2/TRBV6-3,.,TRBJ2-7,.,CAINDNYEQYF,TGTGCCATCAACGACAACTACGAGCAGTACTTC
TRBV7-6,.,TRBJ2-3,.,CASSLDPLGTDTQYF,TGTGCCAGCAGCTTAGACCCCCTGGGCACAGATACGCAGTATTTT
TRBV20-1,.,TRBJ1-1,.,CSATGRLNTEAFF,TGCAGTGCAACGGGACGGTTGAACACTGAAGCTTTCTTT